This note documents a single TCR beta chain sequence. Its antigen is as yet unknown. Some clones are missing from TCRdb's copy, which holds only in-frame ones; the method was immunoSEQ multiplex PCR. Of approximately 3,000 clones listed, 81% were seen once; the top ten hold approximately 11%. This record belongs to a study of immune cell composition in non-small cell lung cancer. Trimming stripped 7 bases from V and 9 bases from J, with 10 bases between. The CDR3 sequence is 11 residues long. Germline-derived CDR1 and CDR2 are SGHTA and FQGNSA. General study results and limits: Adenocarcinomas with higher top tumour-associated clone frequency had more reactive TILs. Clones >0.5% enriched in tumour were rarer in adenocarcinoma (about 33%) than squamous (about 80%).

The same sample was also used in a study of CD4 T cells in lung cancer. That investigation notes: Samples were tumor and non-adjacent lung from resected stage I-III patients. Some blood responses might reflect in vitro priming of naive T cells.

This TCR derives from a human donor with non-small cell lung cancer. The sequenced sample was lung tumor tissue. The rearrangement links TRBV7-2 to TRBJ2-1; D gene unclear. CDR3 in amino acids: CASTTDLEQFF. The DNA of the CDR3 is TGTGCCAGCACTACAGATCTTGAGCAGTTCTTC.